This T cell receptor (beta chain) appears in the sequencing data of a study of blood T cell repertoires in COVID-19. Background on the study: Sample material is recorded as cDNA or gDNA derived from T cells, B-cell-depleted T cells, or PBMCs.

Original methodology: Researchers report that nucleated cell counts were estimated from reference gene primer amplification. Here immunoSEQ multiplex PCR was the method, and the copy in TCRdb shows in-frame clones only, minus some. That table is the source of V, J and clone size, and D and trimming were worked out from the DNA. The data hold about 70,000 clones, with over 85% observed a single time. Sequencing was performed on peripheral blood. The sequence was collected from a middle-aged man with acute or convalescent COVID-19.

CDR3 protein: CASSYSGTGVKNIQYF. In DNA form, the CDR3 reads TGTGCCAGCAGTTACAGCGGGACAGGGGTCAAAAACATTCAGTACTTC. The V gene is TRBV6-5, the J gene TRBJ2-4; 10 bases are shared with TRBD1. Germline V gives CDR1 MNHEY, CDR2 SVGAGI. J lost 3 bases, V lost 2 bases, and 4 bases had no gene match. This CDR3 is 16 amino acids long.